Given below is one T cell receptor beta chain in context. Antigen: not known. The record originates from a study of OX40 agonist ivuxolimab in advanced cancers. The wider study: The patients received ivuxolimab by intravenous route every 2 weeks at 0.01 to 10 mg/kg. Patients with prior anti-PD-1, anti-PD-L1 or anti-CTLA-4 therapy were eligible; less than 50% had some.

Using immunoSEQ multiplex PCR, the repertoire was profiled, and TCRdb retains in-frame clones only, with some absent. This table has more than 40,000 clones, around 77% appearing once. Study-level findings and limits: Patients who responded partially at 0.1-3.0 mg/kg showed clonal expansion ranking among the lowest. In the expanded peripheral T cells, antigen specificity was never determined.

The germline V and J ends were trimmed by 0 bases and 11 bases, with 9 bases remaining between them. This CDR3 contains 12 residues. Per germline, CDR1 SGDLS and CDR2 YYNGEE. This chain joins TRBV9 and TRBJ2-1; D might be TRBD1 or TRBD2, each matching 5 bases. The TCR sequence derives from an adult with an advanced solid tumor such as melanoma, head and neck, liver or kidney cancer. Sequenced here: CD4+ or CD8+ T cells sorted from blood, sampled in a trial of the OX40 agonist ivuxolimab. The CDR3 spells CASSVGVGQQFF. CDR3 DNA: TGTGCCAGCAGCGTAGGGGTGGGACAGCAGTTCTTC.